The clone carrying this TCR beta chain has only one observation. Deletions cut 0 bases from V and 3 bases from J, with 9 bases between. CDR3 length equals 16 residues. Germline lookup yields CDR1 MNHEY and CDR2 SVGAGI. The sample is drawn from a study of blood T cell repertoires in COVID-19. Turning to the study itself: The United States, Italy and Spain provided the acute and convalescent COVID-19 samples. T cells, B-cell-depleted T cells, or PBMCs provided the cDNA or gDNA that served as material.

Per the study methods: Reference gene primers were amplified, and this amplification served to estimate nucleated cell counts. TCRdb's copy holds only in-frame clones and misses some; the assay was immunoSEQ multiplex PCR. For V, J and clone size, that table is used; D and trimming come from the DNA. The sample holds about 94,000 clones, around 87% seen once. The sequence was obtained from a human donor with acute or convalescent COVID-19. The donor label of this sample is uncertain. What was sequenced was peripheral blood. V is TRBV6-5 and J is TRBJ1-6, with D possibly TRBD1 on 6 matching bases. CDR3 nucleotides: TGTGCCAGCAGTTACTCCCAGGACAGCTATAATTCACCCCTCCACTTT. This codes for CASSYSQDSYNSPLHF.